This section outlines one TCR beta chain sequence together with its context. Germline CDR1 is SGHRS and CDR2 is YFSETQ. Trimming removed 4 bases at V and 8 bases at J, with 22 bases between. The CDR3 runs 16 residues. This sample was included in a study of blood T cell repertoires in COVID-19. TCRdb keeps only in-frame clones here, not all; method: immunoSEQ multiplex PCR. The sample has 80,000 to 95,000 clones, under 90% seen once. Input material: peripheral blood. This rearrangement joins TRBV5-1 to TRBJ1-3, with D possibly TRBD1 on 6 matching bases. The receptor was isolated from a woman between 70 and 85 years old with acute or convalescent COVID-19. CDR3 sequence reads: CASSPGQREFSDTIYF. CDR3 nucleotide sequence: TGCGCCAGCAGCCCAGGACAGCGTGAATTCTCGGACACCATATATTTT.